This is a list of T cell receptor beta chains from one sample in a study of blood T cells in healthy people across ages. Using its own MiXCR run on the 5' RACE reads, TCRdb lists one record per CDR3 protein. There are approximately 600,000 distinct CDR3 sequences in the sample; roughly 58% occur only once, and roughly 34% lies in the top ten. The sample taken for sequencing was blood. Receptors originate from a man aged 55 to 70 in good health. Both conserved end residues are trimmed from each CDR3.

j_call,v_call,cdr3_aa
TRBJ1-6,TRBV27,ASSLKTPGGMGSPLH
TRBJ1-5,TRBV20-1,SARDLAAPNQPQH
TRBJ1-1,TRBV10-3,AISESMRENTEAF
TRBJ2-7,TRBV5-1,ASSPDRRLSSYEQY
TRBJ2-3,TRBV7-9,ASSPLGGARADTQY
TRBJ2-5,TRBV5-1,ASSLREGQETQY
TRBJ1-2,TRBV11-2,ASSLSAGFNYGYT
TRBJ2-2,TRBV24-1,ATSAETGELF
TRBJ2-1,TRBV20-1,SAERGTAGESYNEQF
TRBJ1-5,TRBV6-1,ASSQQGDSNRPQH
TRBJ2-7,TRBV20-1,SAMWAGNSYEQY
TRBJ2-7,TRBV28,ASSTPAPSGGTYEQY
TRBJ2-7,TRBV11-2,ASRLGFYEQY
TRBJ2-2,TRBV10-3,AISLGHANTGELF
TRBJ2-1,TRBV20-1,SAQTSGGAYEQF
TRBJ2-6,TRBV5-1,ASSLVGTNVPT
-,TRBV3-1,ASSQEASTGGHYDPKETQY
-,TRBV12-5,ASGLLGYEQY
TRBJ2-3,TRBV6-5,ASSFGPGDTQY
TRBJ1-1,TRBV20-1,SARSGGRRDEAF
TRBJ2-1,TRBV28,ATQGQGALATYNEQF
TRBJ1-5,TRBV20-1,SARDPGKDQPQH
TRBJ2-2,TRBV5-1,ASSLDGVNTGELF
TRBJ1-6,TRBV25-1,ASSVTEGVHPLH
TRBJ1-5,TRBV28,ASTQGGSNQPQH
TRBJ2-7,TRBV9,ASSVYGGGREQY
TRBJ1-1,TRBV7-2,ASSLGTGENTEAF
TRBJ1-1,TRBV29-1,SVEATGSNTEAF
TRBJ2-3,TRBV28,ASRLRGGSQSDTQY
TRBJ2-1,TRBV18,ASSPQGASYNEQF
TRBJ2-1,TRBV9,ASSTHRDRVLNEQF
TRBJ1-2,TRBV10-3,AISESRPDDGYT
TRBJ1-3,TRBV27,ASSLFGPGTATSGNTIY
TRBJ2-1,TRBV6-5,ASSYQGAHNEQF
TRBJ2-1,TRBV20-1,SAGTGPIYNEQF